A single sample is the source of the 23 T cell receptor beta chains below, sequenced in a study of blood T cells in healthy people across ages (dated by TCRdb to about 2015). The library was generated by 5' RACE. These reads were obtained on an Illumina HiSeq 2500. A second about 7 to 12 cycle PCR used a sample-barcoded 5' primer and a J-beta primer mix. Using fastp trimming at Q25 and MiXCR clonotype assembly, TCRdb reanalyzed the public sequencing data and kept in-frame beta chains. Rows with a matching CDR3 protein are joined into one entry that keeps the most common DNA and genes. The sample contains about 1.4 million distinct CDR3 sequences, around 59% of them found a single time. The ten largest clones add up to approximately 7% of the sample. The specimen was blood. These receptors all stem from a man younger than 30 in good health.

The rearrangement links TRBV12-3 or TRBV12-4 to TRBJ1-2; 9 positions agree with TRBD1. The V gene end was trimmed by 6 bases and the J gene end by 5 bases; junction bases not matched to a gene: 16. This CDR3 spans 17 amino acids. CDR3: CASSQDRGNLADYGYTF. The CDR3, as DNA: TGTGCCAGCAGCCAGGACAGGGGAAACCTTGCGGATTATGGCTACACCTTC.

The gene calls are TRBV29-1 and TRBJ2-2; D not certain. The germline CDR1 and CDR2 sequences are SQVTM and ANQGSEA. The CDR3 totals 12 residues. V was pared by 4 bases and J by 6 bases, with 9 bases between. The CDR3 DNA is TGCAGCGTTGGACTTCCCCCCGGGGAGCTGTTTTTT. Amino acids: CSVGLPPGELFF.

The chain joins TRBV12-3 or TRBV12-4 to TRBJ2-6; TRBD1 might be the D (6 bases). Trimming stripped 2 bases from V and 12 bases from J, with 17 bases between. CDR3 size: 15 residues. This chain's CDR3 is CASSLRQALSVVLTF. The CDR3 DNA reads as TGTGCCAGCAGTTTAAGACAGGCCCTTTCAGTCGTCCTGACTTTC.

The chain joins TRBV12-3 or TRBV12-4 to TRBJ2-4; 12 positions agree with TRBD2. The last part of the DNA fits TRBJ2-7 better; the J call may be wrong. The CDR3 length is 17 residues. CDR3 in DNA: TGTGCCAGCAGTACCCAACTAGCGGGAGGTTCCCTCGGCGAGCAGTACTTC. It yields the protein CASSTQLAGGSLGEQYF.

The V call is TRBV7-2, the J call TRBJ2-1, with 7 positions matching TRBD1. Germline V gives CDR1 SGHTA, CDR2 FQGNSA. Trimming took 5 bases from V and 3 from J; bases not matched to a gene: 4. The length of the CDR3 is 14 residues. The chain's CDR3 is CASSRDSRYNEQFF. CDR3 sequence (DNA): TGTGCCAGCAGCAGGGACAGCCGCTACAATGAGCAGTTCTTC.

This clonotype was counted between two and nine times. The chain joins TRBV12-3 or TRBV12-4 to TRBJ1-1; a weak D match, TRBD1 (6 bases). The CDR3 has 11 amino acids. V gave up 7 bases and J gave up 8 bases, with 11 bases separating them. The CDR3 loop reads CASITTGEAFF. The DNA of the CDR3 is TGTGCCAGCATCACCACAGGGGAAGCTTTCTTT.

Written as DNA, the CDR3 is TGTGCCAGCTCCGACAATAGCGGGAGTATCTACGAGCAGTACTTC. Protein product: CASSDNSGSIYEQYF. The gene calls are TRBV6-5 and TRBJ2-7; 9 nucleotides match TRBD2. Losses at the gene ends were 8 bases for V and 3 bases for J; bases not matched to a gene: 11. The CDR3 has 15 residues. In germline, CDR1 is MNHEY, CDR2 SVGAGI.

This clonotype was seen a single time. The V and J genes are TRBV20-1 and TRBJ2-1; 7 bases line up with TRBD1. The CDR3 is 14 amino acids. The V and J ends lost 2 bases and 12 bases, in that order; junction bases with no gene match: 13. The germline V gene encodes CDR1 DFQATT and CDR2 SNEGSKA (reference sequence). The CDR3 spells CSARQGQVDLGQFF. The DNA of the CDR3 is TGCAGTGCTAGACAAGGACAGGTGGACTTAGGGCAGTTCTTC.

Only one count was recorded for this clonotype. The chain links TRBV9 to TRBJ2-1; D possibly corresponds to TRBD2 (6 bases). The CDR3 is 15 amino acids. The V and J ends lost 1 base and 9 bases respectively, with 17 bases between them. Germline lookup yields CDR1 SGDLS and CDR2 YYNGEE. CDR3 nucleotides: TGTGCCAGCAGCGTAAGCCCGGGGGATCTCAGTGAGCAGTTCTTC. This encodes CASSVSPGDLSEQFF.

The chain carries TRBV20-1 and TRBJ2-1; 8 nucleotides line up with TRBD2. The CDR3 is made up of 14 amino acids. Per the germline V gene, CDR1 is DFQATT and CDR2 is SNEGSKA (reference sequence). V trimming: 4 bases; J trimming: 6 bases; junction bases outside the gene matches: 8. DNA for the CDR3: TGCAGTGCTACAGCGGGGGCAGCACCCAATGAGCAGTTCTTC. Its translation is CSATAGAAPNEQFF.

The rearrangement uses TRBV20-1 and TRBJ1-4; D is unresolved. There are 15 residues in the CDR3. V was shortened by 6 bases and J by 3 bases, with 17 bases between the two germline ends. Germline CDR1 DFQATT, CDR2 SNEGSKA (reference sequence). CDR3 sequence reads: CSATPPGVANEKLFF. CDR3 in DNA: TGCAGTGCCACGCCGCCGGGAGTCGCTAATGAAAAACTGTTTTTT.

The chain links TRBV20-1 to TRBJ2-7; TRBD1 matches 7 bases. The ends lost 0 bases at V and 2 bases at J; junction bases unmatched: 4. CDR3 length equals 14 residues. Germline CDR1 reads DFQATT; CDR2 reads SNEGSKA (reference sequence). The CDR3 spells CSARDNRGPYEQYF. The CDR3 DNA is TGCAGTGCTAGAGATAACAGGGGCCCCTACGAGCAGTACTTC.

V and J are TRBV6-5 and TRBJ2-1; 9 nucleotides line up with TRBD2. The CDR3 has 15 amino acids. Germline V gene sequence: CDR1 MNHEY, CDR2 SVGAGI. The V gene end was trimmed by 6 bases and the J gene end by 4 bases; junction bases not matched to a gene: 7. The DNA of the CDR3 is TGTGCCAGCAGGGAGGGGACTAGCCTTTACAATGAGCAGTTCTTC. This codes for CASREGTSLYNEQFF.

The gene calls are TRBV7-8 and TRBJ2-7, with TRBD2 matching over 10 bases. Germline CDR1 is SGHVS and CDR2 is FQNEAQ. V was clipped by 5 bases and J by 0 bases; unmatched bases: 22. The CDR3 has 21 residues. CDR3 sequence reads: CASSLEGGGLAPIYFSYEQYF. The CDR3 DNA reads as TGTGCCAGCAGCCTAGAGGGGGGGGGACTAGCGCCAATTTACTTCTCCTACGAGCAGTACTTC. The full variable domain, completed using reference TRBV7-8 and TRBJ2-7, is GAGVSQSPRYKVAKRGQDVALRCDPISGHVSLFWYQQALGQGPEFLTYFQNEAQLDKSGLPSDRFFAERPEGSVSTLKIQRTQQEDSAVYLCASSLEGGGLAPIYFSYEQYFGPGTRLTVT.

The chain is built from TRBV7-9 and TRBJ2-5; no firm D call. CDR3 length equals 11 residues. Per the germline V gene, CDR1 is SEHNR and CDR2 is FQNEAQ (reference sequence). Between the trimmed V and J ends, which lost 8 bases and 5 bases, there was a span of 9 bases. This chain's CDR3 is CASGVEETQYF. The CDR3 DNA reads as TGTGCCAGCGGGGTGGAGGAGACCCAGTACTTC.

The chain employs TRBV20-1 and TRBJ1-1, with D tentatively TRBD1 (6 bases). The CDR3 is 15 residues long. V lost 1 base and J lost 2, with 14 bases in between. Germline V CDR1 and CDR2: DFQATT, SNEGSKA (reference sequence). CDR3 protein: CSARGPTGPNTEAFF. The CDR3 DNA sequence: TGCAGTGCTAGAGGTCCGACAGGACCCAACACTGAAGCTTTCTTT.

Concerning this clonotype: Germline is not matched at one junction end, which may reflect a read error. The chain carries TRBV4-1 and TRBJ2-3, with TRBD2 matching over 9 bases. The CDR3 runs 18 residues. Germline V gene lookup returns CDR1 MGHRA and CDR2 YSYEKL. This chain's CDR3 is CASSHYSGTSSSIDTQYF. The CDR3 DNA follows: TGCGCCAGCAGCCACTACAGCGGGACTAGCTCTAGCATAGATACGCAGTATTTT.

The genes are TRBV20-1 and TRBJ2-3; 9 bases map to TRBD1. Germline V CDR1 and CDR2: DFQATT, SNEGSKA (reference sequence). V lost 5 bases to trimming and J lost 4 bases; unmatched junction nucleotides: 7. CDR3 size: 14 residues. CDR3 in amino acids: CSARTGGEADTQYF. DNA for the CDR3: TGCAGTGCTCGCACAGGGGGCGAAGCAGATACGCAGTATTTT.

The rearrangement uses TRBV6-2 or TRBV6-3 and TRBJ2-6, with D maybe TRBD1 (7 bases). The V end was cut by 2 bases, the J end by 0 bases, with 23 bases between. The CDR3 is 21 residues long. Germline CDR1 and CDR2: MNHEY and SVGEGT. The CDR3 loop is CASSYVPEGAVTGSGANVLTF. The CDR3 DNA reads as TGTGCCAGCAGTTACGTCCCGGAGGGGGCGGTTACAGGCTCTGGGGCCAACGTCCTGACTTTC.

The CDR3 here is CSARDPGVEPQHF. DNA for the CDR3: TGCAGTGCTAGAGACCCAGGGGTGGAGCCCCAGCATTTT. The rearrangement joins TRBV20-1 to TRBJ1-5, with D tentatively TRBD1 (6 bases). The germline CDR1 and CDR2 sequences are DFQATT and SNEGSKA (reference sequence). CDR3 size: 13 residues. Deletions cut 0 bases from V and 8 bases from J, with 11 bases between.

V is TRBV29-1 and J is TRBJ2-4, with 9 nucleotides matching TRBD1. Losses at the gene ends were 7 bases for V and 0 bases for J; bases not matched to a gene: 16. Germline-derived CDR1 and CDR2 are SQVTM and ANQGSEA. This CDR3 is 18 amino acids long. Here the CDR3 DNA reads TGCAGCGCCTCGGACAGGGGCCAAAGCTGCCGAGCCAAAAACATTCAGTACTTC. Protein: CSASDRGQSCRAKNIQYF.

The V and J genes are TRBV30 and TRBJ2-3; TRBD2 agrees at 10 bases. This CDR3 is 15 amino acids long. Germline CDR1 is GTSNPN and CDR2 is SVGIG (reference sequence). After removal of 4 bases from V and 4 bases from J, the junction contained 8 bases not matched to a gene. In DNA, the CDR3 is TGTGCCTGGACCGGGACTAGCGTCTTGTCAGATACGCAGTATTTT. It encodes CAWTGTSVLSDTQYF.

The chain couples TRBV12-3 or TRBV12-4 to TRBJ1-1, with TRBD1 matching over 9 bases. This CDR3 comprises 12 residues. With 6 bases clipped from V and 8 bases from J, the junction kept 4 bases outside the gene matches. This CDR3 reads CASRTTGGEAFF. The DNA of the CDR3 is TGTGCCAGCAGGACTACAGGGGGCGAAGCTTTCTTT.